Sequencing of this T cell receptor beta chain was carried out in a study of cytomegalovirus exposure and HLA in healthy donors. For the study at large: According to later analysis, the same platform produced the 90 to 150 validation and approximately 700 first-cohort repertoires. Whole-study results and caveats: In a later analysis, first-cohort TCR clusters were found to tend to co-occur in the 95 to 150 validation repertoires. Reports credit the classifier with highly specific, highly sensitive diagnosis of cytomegalovirus status. A few of the chains that were CMV-associated were confirmed in vitro to be specific for CMV antigens.

To note about this clone: What it recognizes is unknown.

Germline CDR1 is MNHEY and CDR2 is SMNVEV (reference sequence). V lost 6 bases and J lost 0; bases outside the gene matches: 5. The CDR3 runs to 15 residues. Sequencing used immunoSEQ multiplex PCR; TCRdb keeps in-frame clones, though not all of them. The table has tens of thousands of clones, around nine tenths seen once. Material: PBMCs. This chain connects TRBV27 to TRBJ2-1, with 7 positions matching TRBD1. The TCR sequence derives from a man between 18 and 29 years old in good health and CMV-seronegative. The DNA of the CDR3 is TGTGCCAGCAGGCAGGGGGTAGACTCCTACAATGAGCAGTTCTTC. This encodes CASRQGVDSYNEQFF.